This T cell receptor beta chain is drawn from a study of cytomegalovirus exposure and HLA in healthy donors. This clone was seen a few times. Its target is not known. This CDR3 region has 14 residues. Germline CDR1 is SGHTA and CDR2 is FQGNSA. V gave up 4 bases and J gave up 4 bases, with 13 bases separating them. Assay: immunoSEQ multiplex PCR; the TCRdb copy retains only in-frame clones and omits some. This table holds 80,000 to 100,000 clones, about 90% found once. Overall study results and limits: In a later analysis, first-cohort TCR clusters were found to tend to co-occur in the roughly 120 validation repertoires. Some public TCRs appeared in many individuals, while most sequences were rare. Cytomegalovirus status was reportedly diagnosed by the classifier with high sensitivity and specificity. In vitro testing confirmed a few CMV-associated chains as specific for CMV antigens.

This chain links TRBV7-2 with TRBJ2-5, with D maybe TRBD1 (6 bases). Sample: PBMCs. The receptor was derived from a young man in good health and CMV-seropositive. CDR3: CASSSSGGLETQYF. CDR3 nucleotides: TGTGCCAGCAGCTCCTCTGGGGGCCTAGAGACCCAGTACTTC. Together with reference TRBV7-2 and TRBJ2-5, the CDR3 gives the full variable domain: GAGVSQSPSNKVTEKGKDVELRCDPISGHTALYWYRQSLGQGLEFLIYFQGNSAPDKSGLPSDRFSAERTGGSVSTLTIQRTQQEDSAVYLCASSSSGGLETQYFGPGTRLLVL.